Presented here are 21 T cell receptor beta chains from one specimen sequenced in a study of OX40 agonist ivuxolimab in advanced cancers. Sequenced by immunoSEQ multiplex PCR; TCRdb stores in-frame clones only, minus some. The sample comprises fewer than 95,000 clones, under 95% of which are singletons, and under 0.95% rests with the top ten. The specimen was CD4+ or CD8+ T cells sorted from blood, collected in a trial of the OX40 agonist ivuxolimab. The receptor source for this set is an adult with an advanced solid tumor such as melanoma, head and neck, liver or kidney cancer.

The V call is TRBV14, the J call TRBJ1-3; D remains ambiguous. Trimming took off 1 base at V and 0 bases at J, with 10 bases between the two ends. The CDR3 has 16 residues. The germline V gene has CDR1 SGHDN and CDR2 FVKESK. The CDR3 sequence is CASSQAKPVSGNTIYF. The CDR3 region has the DNA TGTGCCAGCAGCCAAGCGAAGCCGGTCTCTGGAAACACCATATATTTT.

The chain recombines TRBV11-2 with TRBJ2-2; TRBD2 is a possible D gene (5 bases). Per germline, CDR1 SGHAT and CDR2 FQNNGV. Deletions cut 5 bases from V and 0 bases from J, with 10 bases between. The CDR3 spans 15 residues. The CDR3 region has the DNA TGTGCCAGCAGCCGCGGCGGGCCGAACACCGGGGAGCTGTTTTTT. Encoded protein: CASSRGGPNTGELFF.

The chain uses TRBV18 and TRBJ1-2; D remains unclear. The CDR3 length is 15 residues. V was clipped by 2 bases and J by 2 bases, with 12 bases between them. CDR1 and CDR2 from the germline V gene are KGHSH and LQKENI. In nucleotides, the CDR3 is TGTGCCAGCTCACCAGCGGGCGGACTGAACTATGGCTACACCTTC. Its protein is CASSPAGGLNYGYTF.

The chain joins TRBV7-9 to TRBJ2-7; 7 bases agree with TRBD1. Germline values: CDR1 SEHNR, CDR2 FQNEAQ (reference sequence). This CDR3 has 15 residues. V dropped 4 bases and J dropped 1; count of bases not matched to a gene: 7. CDR3 bases: TGTGCCAGCAGCTCATCGGTCAGGGGGTCCTACGAGCAGTACTTC. Protein sequence: CASSSSVRGSYEQYF.

The rearrangement uses TRBV19 and TRBJ2-7, with D tentatively TRBD1 or TRBD2 (5 bases each). Deletions cut 1 base from V and 0 bases from J, with 16 bases between. This CDR3 comprises 17 residues. CDR1 LNHDA and CDR2 SQIVND come from the germline V gene (reference sequence). The CDR3 reads CASSIVRASGGSYEQYF. The CDR3 DNA reads as TGTGCCAGTAGTATAGTACGGGCCTCTGGGGGCTCCTACGAGCAGTACTTC.

The chain has TRBV7-2 and TRBJ2-2; 7 bases are shared with TRBD2. The germline V gene encodes CDR1 SGHTA and CDR2 FQGNSA. V was pared by 1 base and J by 7 bases, with 6 bases of the junction left unmatched. The CDR3 length is 15 residues. CDR3 sequence (DNA): TGTGCCAGCAGCTTAGTGACTAGCCATAGCGGGGAGCTGTTTTTT. This codes for CASSLVTSHSGELFF.

The rearrangement joins TRBV7-8 to TRBJ1-2; 7 bases fit TRBD1. Unmatched junction bases numbered 8, after V lost 3 bases and J lost 1 base. Germline-derived CDR1 and CDR2 are SGHVS and FQNEAQ. This CDR3 has 16 residues. As DNA, the CDR3 is TGTGCCAGCAGCTTCACTAGACAGGGAATTAACTATGGCTACACCTTC. Residues: CASSFTRQGINYGYTF.

The genes are TRBV6-4 and TRBJ2-7; 10 bases align to TRBD2. V shed 3 bases and J 5 bases; nucleotides not matched to a gene: 10. The CDR3 runs to 16 residues. Germline V gene lookup returns CDR1 MRHNA and CDR2 SNTAGT. This chain's CDR3 is CASSEMALAGRNEQYF. The CDR3 DNA sequence: TGTGCCAGCAGTGAAATGGCACTAGCGGGAAGAAACGAGCAGTACTTC.

This sequence joins TRBV30 and TRBJ1-5; TRBD1 matches 8 bases. The CDR3 loop spans 14 amino acids. CDR1 and CDR2 (germline): GTSNPN, SVGIG (reference sequence). V lost 1 base to trimming and J lost 2 bases; unmatched junction nucleotides: 1. CDR3 coding DNA: TGTGCCTGGAGTGCGGACAGGGGCAATCAGCCCCAGCATTTT. The encoded protein is CAWSADRGNQPQHF.

In this sample, this clone turned up once. The rearrangement joins TRBV13 to TRBJ2-1; D possibly matches TRBD1 or TRBD2 (5 bases each). This CDR3 has 15 residues. V lost 4 bases, J lost 6 bases, and 16 bases lay in between. Germline CDR1 PRHDT, CDR2 FYEKMQ (reference sequence). Here the CDR3 DNA reads TGTGCCAGCAGCTCCGGGACCAAAGCTCCCAATGAGCAGTTCTTC. Encoded protein: CASSSGTKAPNEQFF.

V usage is TRBV6-5 and J usage is TRBJ1-1; 9 bases align to TRBD1. The CDR3 is made up of 14 amino acids. The J segment lost 5 bases and the V segment lost 6 bases, leaving 7 bases of the junction unmatched. Germline V CDR1 and CDR2: MNHEY, SVGAGI. CDR3 DNA: TGTGCCAGCAGATTACAGGGGGCGTCGACTGAAGCTTTCTTT. Translating gives CASRLQGASTEAFF.

V usage is TRBV19 and J usage is TRBJ1-2, with 10 nucleotides matching TRBD1. Per germline, CDR1 LNHDA and CDR2 SQIVND (reference sequence). The CDR3 consists of 15 residues. V trimming: 1 base; J trimming: 8 bases; junction bases outside the gene matches: 7. In nucleotides, the CDR3 is TGTGCCAGTAGTATAGTCCACGGGACAGGGGACGGCTACACCTTC. This codes for CASSIVHGTGDGYTF.

V gene TRBV7-8 combines with J gene TRBJ2-1, with D possibly being TRBD1 (6 bases). The CDR3 extends over 16 amino acids. V shed 2 bases and J shed 2 bases, with 13 bases lying between them. Germline CDR1 is SGHVS and CDR2 is FQNEAQ. CDR3 sequence (DNA): TGTGCCAGCAGCTTACGCAGGGGAATGGCCTACAATGAGCAGTTCTTC. Residues: CASSLRRGMAYNEQFF.

The V and J genes are TRBV11-3 and TRBJ2-7; the D gene is possibly TRBD1 (5 bases). CDR3 length equals 15 residues. Trimming stripped 5 bases from V and 0 bases from J, with 14 bases between. Germline loops: CDR1 SGHNT, CDR2 YENEEA. The CDR3 spells CASSPRSGSSYEQYF. The CDR3 DNA follows: TGTGCCAGCAGCCCCCGGTCAGGGTCCTCCTACGAGCAGTACTTC.

This chain connects TRBV28 to TRBJ2-5, with 7 bases fitting TRBD1. Germline assignment: CDR1 MDHEN and CDR2 SYDVKM. The CDR3 covers 14 residues. The junction had 8 bases not matched to a gene; V was cut back by 5 bases and J by 5 bases. The CDR3 protein is CASSTLTGLETQYF. CDR3 sequence (DNA): TGTGCCAGCAGTACCCTGACAGGGTTGGAGACCCAGTACTTC.

CDR3 amino acids: CASSIVEGASGYGYTF. The DNA for the CDR3 is TGTGCCAGTAGTATAGTGGAGGGGGCGTCGGGCTATGGCTACACCTTC. This chain uses TRBV19 with TRBJ1-2, with 7 bases lining up with TRBD1. Germline V CDR1 and CDR2: LNHDA, SQIVND (reference sequence). Germline trimming cut 1 base from V and 4 bases from J; bases unmatched to any gene: 9. The CDR3 is 16 amino acids.

The J gene is TRBJ2-1, the V gene TRBV28, with a possible D match to TRBD1 (6 bases). The CDR3 contains 15 residues. The ends were cut back, 6 bases at V and 5 bases at J, with 17 bases in the middle. Germline V gene lookup returns CDR1 MDHEN and CDR2 SYDVKM. The CDR3 DNA is TGTGCCAGCAGCCCCCCCAACAGGGTCCACAATGAGCAGTTCTTC. Its translation: CASSPPNRVHNEQFF. Based on the CDR3 plus reference TRBV28 and TRBJ2-1, the full variable domain is DVKVTQSSRYLVKRTGEKVFLECVQDMDHENMFWYRQDPGLGLRLIYFSYDVKMKEKGDIPEGYSVSREKKERFSLILESASTNQTSMYLCASSPPNRVHNEQFFGPGTRLTVL.

The chain links TRBV7-3 to TRBJ2-1, with 8 bases matching TRBD2. CDR3 length: 20 amino acids. Losses at the gene ends were 5 bases for V and 9 bases for J; bases not matched to a gene: 27. Germline V gene sequence: CDR1 SGHTA, CDR2 FQGTGA. The CDR3: CASSPGGLTRGGRHLGEQFF. As DNA, the CDR3 is TGTGCCAGCAGCCCGGGGGGGCTGACCCGGGGGGGACGACATTTGGGTGAGCAGTTCTTC.

This clone showed up just once. V and J are TRBV11-3 and TRBJ2-1; 7 nucleotides align to TRBD2. The germline V gene encodes CDR1 SGHNT and CDR2 YENEEA. V shed 4 bases and J 0 bases; nucleotides not matched to a gene: 6. CDR3 length: 16 residues. The CDR3 reads CASSSRGSSSYNEQFF. The CDR3 DNA reads TGTGCCAGCAGCTCGCGGGGGTCCAGCTCCTACAATGAGCAGTTCTTC.

This chain links TRBV19 with TRBJ2-1, with D possibly being TRBD1 (6 bases). V was clipped by 8 bases and J by 9 bases, with 20 bases between them. The CDR3 loop spans 14 amino acids. Germline assignment: CDR1 LNHDA and CDR2 SQIVND (reference sequence). The CDR3 coding sequence is TGTGCCAGTGTACCCGACAGGCGGAAGGGTGAGCAGTTCTTC. It encodes CASVPDRRKGEQFF. Full variable domain (outside the CDR3, taken from reference TRBV19 and TRBJ2-1): DGGITQSPKYLFRKEGQNVTLSCEQNLNHDAMYWYRQDPGQGLRLIYYSQIVNDFQKGDIAEGYSVSREKKESFPLTVTSAQKNPTAFYLCASVPDRRKGEQFFGPGTRLTVL.

The chain has TRBV5-1 and TRBJ2-5; D ambiguous. Trimming shortened V by 0 bases and J by 2 bases, and 11 bases separated the two germline ends. Germline V lookup: CDR1 SGHRS, CDR2 YFSETQ. The CDR3 sequence is 15 residues long. The CDR3 nucleotides are TGCGCCAGCAGCTTGGATGGGGTGGATCAAGAGACCCAGTACTTC. Protein product: CASSLDGVDQETQYF.